The subject of this entry is one T cell receptor beta chain. This sample is drawn from a study of blood T cell repertoires in COVID-19. Across the whole study: Material from acute and convalescent COVID-19 was sourced from the United States, Italy and Spain. From T cells, B-cell-depleted T cells, or PBMCs came the material, which was cDNA or gDNA.

In the authors' methods: Amplification of reference gene primers provided the estimated nucleated cell counts. Data came from immunoSEQ multiplex PCR; TCRdb stores just in-frame clones and leaves some out. V, J and clone size reflect that table, while D and trimming were determined from the DNA. The sample includes over 130,000 clones, roughly 88% of them seen just once. CDR1 MNHEY and CDR2 SMNVEV come from the germline V gene (reference sequence). V shed 2 bases, J shed 3 bases, and the junction held 6 bases outside the gene matches. CDR3 length equals 15 residues. The TCR comes from a man aged 55-75 years with active or convalescent COVID-19. Sample: peripheral blood. The V and J genes are TRBV27 and TRBJ2-7; 8 nucleotides align to TRBD1. The CDR3 DNA is TGTGCCAGCAGTTTAGACAGGGGCGGATACTACGAGCAGTACTTC. It encodes CASSLDRGGYYEQYF.